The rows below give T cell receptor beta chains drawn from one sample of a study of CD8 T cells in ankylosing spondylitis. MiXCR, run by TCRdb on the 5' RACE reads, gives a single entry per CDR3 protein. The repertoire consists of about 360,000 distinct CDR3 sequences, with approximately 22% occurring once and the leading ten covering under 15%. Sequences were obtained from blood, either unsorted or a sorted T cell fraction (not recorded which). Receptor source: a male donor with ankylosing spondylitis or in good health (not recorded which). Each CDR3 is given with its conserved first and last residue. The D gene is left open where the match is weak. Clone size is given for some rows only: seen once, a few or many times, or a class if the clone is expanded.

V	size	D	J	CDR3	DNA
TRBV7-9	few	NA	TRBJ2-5	CASTVREQETQYF	TGTGCCAGCACCGTTCGGGAACAAGAGACCCAGTACTTC
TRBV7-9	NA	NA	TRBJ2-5	CASSNLSPAGETQYF	TGTGCCAGCAGCAACCTATCCCCGGCGGGGGAGACCCAGTACTTC
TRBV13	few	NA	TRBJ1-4	CASTLRPGEKLFF	TGTGCCAGCACCCTACGGCCTGGAGAAAAACTGTTTTTT
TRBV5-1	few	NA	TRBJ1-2	CASSTENQTLMGYTF	TGCGCCAGCAGCACCGAAAACCAGACCCTGATGGGCTACACCTTC
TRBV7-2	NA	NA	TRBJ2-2	CASSTSPGSPGELFF	TGTGCCAGCAGCACTAGTCCAGGGTCGCCCGGGGAGCTGTTTTTT
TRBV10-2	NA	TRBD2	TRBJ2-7	CASTPPGGEESYEQYF	TGCGCCAGCACCCCCCCGGGGGGGGAGGAATCCTACGAGCAGTACTTC
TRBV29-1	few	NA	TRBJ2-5	CSVTGGPRETQYF	TGCAGCGTTACCGGGGGTCCGCGGGAGACCCAGTACTTC
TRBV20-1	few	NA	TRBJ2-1	CSAKDGSSYNEQFF	TGCAGTGCTAAGGACGGGAGCTCCTACAATGAGCAGTTCTTC
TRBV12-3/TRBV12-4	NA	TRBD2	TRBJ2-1	CATSGGANNEQFF	TGTGCCACTAGCGGGGGGGCTAACAATGAGCAGTTCTTC
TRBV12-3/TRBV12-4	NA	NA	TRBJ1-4	CASSLKSAGPNEKLFF	TGTGCCAGCAGTTTGAAATCGGCAGGGCCTAATGAAAAACTGTTTTTT
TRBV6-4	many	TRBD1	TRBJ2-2	CASSQTGPTGELFF	TGTGCCAGCAGCCAGACAGGGCCCACCGGGGAGCTGTTTTTT
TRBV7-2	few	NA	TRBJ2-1	CASSPLTTYNEQFF	TGTGCCAGCAGCCCCTTGACCACCTACAATGAGCAGTTCTTC
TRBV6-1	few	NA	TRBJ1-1	CASSVSNTEAFF	TGTGCCAGCAGTGTTTCGAACACTGAAGCTTTCTTT
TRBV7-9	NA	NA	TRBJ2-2	CASSSRDTRPGELFF	TGTGCCAGCAGCTCCCGGGACACACGCCCCGGGGAGCTGTTTTTT
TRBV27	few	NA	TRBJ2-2	CASSLGNGELFF	TGTGCCAGCAGTTTGGGTAACGGGGAGCTGTTTTTT
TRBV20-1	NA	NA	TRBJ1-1	CSARVDAFGTEAFF	TGCAGTGCTAGAGTCGATGCGTTTGGGACTGAAGCTTTCTTT
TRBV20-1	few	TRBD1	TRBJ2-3	CSAEQGFRVDTQYF	TGCAGTGCGGAACAGGGGTTTCGGGTAGATACGCAGTATTTT
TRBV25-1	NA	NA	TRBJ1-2	CASSESNFTF	TGTGCCAGCAGTGAGTCGAATTTTACCTTC
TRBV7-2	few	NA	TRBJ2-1	CASSLEKNEQFF	TGTGCCAGCAGCTTAGAGAAGAATGAGCAGTTCTTC
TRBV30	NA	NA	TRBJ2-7	CAWSLGQSYEQYF	TGTGCCTGGAGTTTAGGACAGTCCTACGAGCAGTACTTC
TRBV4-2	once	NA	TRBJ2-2	CASMDTNTGELFF	TGTGCCAGCATGGACACGAACACCGGGGAGCTGTTTTTT
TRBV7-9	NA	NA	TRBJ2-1	CATDEQFF	TGTGCCACGGATGAGCAGTTCTTC
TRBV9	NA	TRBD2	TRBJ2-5	CASSVGRGRSGETQYF	TGTGCCAGCAGCGTAGGGCGGGGGAGATCGGGAGAGACCCAGTACTTC
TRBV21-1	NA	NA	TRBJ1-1	CASPITSENTEAFF	TGTGCCAGCCCCATAACAAGTGAGAACACTGAAGCTTTCTTT
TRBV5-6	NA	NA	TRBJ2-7	CASSRWSYEQYF	TGTGCCAGCAGCAGGTGGAGCTACGAGCAGTACTTC
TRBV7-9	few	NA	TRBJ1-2	CASSLGLSSYGYTF	TGTGCCAGCAGCTTAGGACTGAGCTCCTATGGCTACACCTTC
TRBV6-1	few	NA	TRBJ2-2	CASSEHYRDTGELFF	TGTGCCAGCAGTGAGCACTACAGGGACACCGGGGAGCTGTTTTTT
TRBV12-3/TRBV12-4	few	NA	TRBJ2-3	CASSFFVGADTQYF	TGTGCCAGCAGTTTTTTCGTGGGGGCAGATACGCAGTATTTT
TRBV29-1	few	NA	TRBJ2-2	CSVVEQSKNTGELFF	TGCAGCGTTGTCGAACAGAGCAAGAACACCGGGGAGCTGTTTTTT
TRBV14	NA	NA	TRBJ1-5	CASSQDFRRGPNQPQHF	TGTGCCAGCAGCCAAGATTTTCGCAGGGGCCCCAATCAGCCCCAGCATTTT
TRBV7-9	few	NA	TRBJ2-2	CASSPDPHGTGELFF	TGTGCCAGCAGCCCCGACCCCCACGGGACCGGGGAGCTGTTTTTT
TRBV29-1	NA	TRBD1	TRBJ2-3	CSAATGDLYF	TGCAGCGCCGCGACAGGGGATCTATATTTT
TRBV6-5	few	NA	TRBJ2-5	CASSYGGGGVETQYF	TGTGCCAGCAGTTACGGGGGTGGTGGGGTCGAGACCCAGTACTTC
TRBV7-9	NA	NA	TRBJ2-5	CASRHAPEETQYF	TGTGCCAGCAGACACGCGCCGGAGGAGACCCAGTACTTC
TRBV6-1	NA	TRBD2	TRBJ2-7	CASSELVYGGAYEQYF	TGTGCCAGCAGTGAGTTGGTGTACGGGGGGGCCTACGAGCAGTACTTC
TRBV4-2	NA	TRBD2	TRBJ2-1	CASSQRLAGLSYNEQFF	TGTGCCAGCAGCCAACGACTAGCGGGCCTTTCCTACAATGAGCAGTTCTTC
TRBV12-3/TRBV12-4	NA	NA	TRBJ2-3	CASTSFGAADTQYF	TGTGCCAGTACGTCGTTCGGGGCGGCAGATACGCAGTATTTT
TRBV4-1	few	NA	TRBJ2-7	CASSPSGTHLGEQYF	TGCGCCAGCAGCCCGTCCGGGACTCACCTCGGGGAGCAGTACTTC
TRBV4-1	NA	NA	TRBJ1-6	CASSGRTDSYNSPLHF	TGCGCCAGCAGTGGACGGACAGACTCCTATAATTCACCCCTCCACTTT
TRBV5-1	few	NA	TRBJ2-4	CASRRGTYEALAKNIQYF	TGCGCCAGCCGCCGAGGGACGTACGAAGCCCTAGCCAAAAACATTCAGTACTTC
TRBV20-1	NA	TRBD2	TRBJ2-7	CSARVASGAYEQYF	TGCAGTGCTAGAGTCGCTAGCGGAGCCTACGAGCAGTACTTC
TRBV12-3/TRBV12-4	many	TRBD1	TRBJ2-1	CASSDRGGSYNEQFF	TGTGCCAGCAGTGACAGGGGTGGCTCCTACAATGAGCAGTTCTTC
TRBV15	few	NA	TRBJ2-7	CATSREAGSSYEQYF	TGTGCCACCAGCAGAGAGGCAGGGTCATCCTACGAGCAGTACTTC
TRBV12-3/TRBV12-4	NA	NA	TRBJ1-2	CATKPIDGYTF	TGTGCCACTAAGCCAATTGATGGCTACACCTTC
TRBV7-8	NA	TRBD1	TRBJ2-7	CASSSRDRPNEQYF	TGTGCCAGCAGCTCACGGGACAGGCCTAACGAGCAGTACTTC
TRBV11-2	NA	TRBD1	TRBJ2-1	CASSSDRGSGNEQFF	TGTGCCAGCAGCTCTGACAGGGGGTCGGGTAATGAGCAGTTCTTC
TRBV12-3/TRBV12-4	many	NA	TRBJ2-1	CASSLPLRGRSYNEQFF	TGTGCCAGCAGTTTGCCCCTCCGGGGAAGATCCTACAATGAGCAGTTCTTC
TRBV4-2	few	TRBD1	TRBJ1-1	CASSQEWTGEMNTEAFF	TGTGCCAGCAGCCAAGAATGGACAGGAGAAATGAACACTGAAGCTTTCTTT
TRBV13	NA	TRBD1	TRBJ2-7	CASSLALQGAHEQYF	TGTGCCAGCAGCTTAGCCCTACAGGGGGCCCACGAGCAGTACTTC
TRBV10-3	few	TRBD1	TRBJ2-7	CAISESRTGESYEQYF	TGTGCCATCAGTGAGTCCAGGACAGGGGAGTCCTACGAGCAGTACTTC
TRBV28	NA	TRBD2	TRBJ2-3	CASSLPQTELAGDTQYF	TGTGCCAGCAGTTTACCTCAAACCGAACTAGCGGGAGATACGCAGTATTTT
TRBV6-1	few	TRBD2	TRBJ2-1	CASKLAGGRHEQFF	TGTGCCAGCAAGCTAGCGGGGGGGCGACATGAGCAGTTCTTC
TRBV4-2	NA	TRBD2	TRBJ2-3	CASSLPRLAGGLGTDTQYF	TGTGCCAGCAGCCTCCCCCGGCTAGCGGGGGGGTTAGGAACAGATACGCAGTATTTT
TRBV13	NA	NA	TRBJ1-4	CASSLEGDAGPNNEKLFF	TGTGCCAGCAGCTTAGAAGGTGACGCGGGCCCAAATAATGAAAAACTGTTTTTT